A single sample gave rise to the 10 T cell receptor beta chains below, sequenced in a study of vaccination and CD4 T cells after COVID-19 (dated by TCRdb to between 2021 and 2024). The method was PCR. TCRdb names Illumina iSeq 100 as the instrument used. DNA from cultured CD4+ T cells was subjected to TCR sequencing with the Oncomine TCR Beta short-read assay at the Johns Hopkins FTIC core. The QIAamp micro DNA kit was used to extract genomic DNA from the cultured CD4+ T cells. The public reads were quality trimmed at Q25 with fastp and then assembled into clones with MiXCR by TCRdb, keeping productive beta chains. One record per CDR3 amino acid sequence lists the most common genes and DNA. Present in this sample are 6,000 or so distinct CDR3 sequences, around 34% of which were seen just once. The ten largest clones add up to around 38% of the sample. The treatment or condition tag for this specimen amounts to: roughly 10-day PBMC culture with coronavirus spike peptide pools or control peptides (ViraFEST assay). CD4+ T cells from unexposed donors were collected before the COVID-19 pandemic (2011-2018).

Antigens for these TCRs are unknown. The specimen sequenced was CD4+ T cells from blood, cultured in vitro. The source is a human donor in good health.

V gene TRBV12-3 or TRBV12-4 combines with J gene TRBJ2-2; 8 positions agree with TRBD2. The J segment lost 4 bases and the V segment lost 5 bases, leaving 9 bases of the junction unmatched. The CDR3 runs to 16 residues. The CDR3 is CASSPHFSGATGELFF. The CDR3 DNA reads as TGTGCCAGCAGTCCACACTTTAGCGGGGCCACCGGGGAGCTGTTTTTT.

A few counts support this clonotype. V gene TRBV20-1 combines with J gene TRBJ2-1; 7 bases line up with TRBD1. The CDR3 is 13 amino acids. Germline V gene data show CDR1 as DFQATT and CDR2 as SNEGSKA (reference sequence). The junction had 6 bases not matched to a gene; V was cut back by 5 bases and J by 5 bases. The DNA of the CDR3 is TGCAGTGCTCTGGGAGACAGGGACAATGAGCAGTTCTTC. Translation gives CSALGDRDNEQFF.

The gene calls are TRBV6-2 or TRBV6-3 and TRBJ1-6, with 7 bases aligning to TRBD1. The CDR3 has 14 amino acids. The V and J ends lost 9 bases and 9 bases, in that order; junction bases with no gene match: 11. In germline, CDR1 is MNHEY, CDR2 SVGEGT. The CDR3: CASLQGMSVSPLHF. The CDR3 region has the DNA TGTGCCAGTTTACAGGGGATGAGCGTTTCACCCCTCCACTTT.

The J gene is TRBJ2-3, the V gene TRBV7-8; 11 bases map to TRBD2. Germline loops: CDR1 SGHVS, CDR2 FQNEAQ. The CDR3 is 19 amino acids. The V gene end was trimmed by 5 bases and the J gene end by 0 bases; junction bases not matched to a gene: 13. In nucleotides, the CDR3 is TGTGCCAGCAGCCTACCGCGGTCTAGCGGGAGGTCGAGCACAGATACGCAGTATTTT. Translation gives CASSLPRSSGRSSTDTQYF.

This clonotype came up a few times. The rearrangement links TRBV27 to TRBJ2-3; D uncertain. The CDR3 length is 13 residues. Trimming removed 1 base at V and 3 bases at J, with 5 bases between. Germline CDR1 MNHEY, CDR2 SMNVEV (reference sequence). The CDR3: CASSLWPTDTQYF. For the CDR3, the DNA is TGTGCCAGCAGTTTATGGCCAACAGATACGCAGTATTTT.

The chain carries TRBV11-2 and TRBJ2-1, with TRBD2 as a possible D gene (5 bases). The germline CDR1 and CDR2 sequences are SGHAT and FQNNGV. The CDR3 loop spans 16 amino acids. Trimming removed 1 base at V and 0 bases at J, with 10 bases between. The CDR3 DNA reads TGTGCCAGCAGCTTAGGATTAGCGAGCTCCTACAATGAGCAGTTCTTC. Translating gives CASSLGLASSYNEQFF.

V usage is TRBV11-3 and J usage is TRBJ2-5; 10 bases line up with TRBD2. V trimming: 1 base; J trimming: 3 bases; junction bases outside the gene matches: 5. CDR3 length: 16 residues. From germline, CDR1 is SGHNT and CDR2 YENEEA. CDR3 bases: TGTGCCAGCAGCTTAGGATTCCTAGCGGGAGAAGAGACCCAGTACTTC. Amino acid sequence: CASSLGFLAGEETQYF.

This clonotype was recorded a few times. This chain links TRBV6-5 with TRBJ2-2; 10 bases are shared with TRBD2. In germline, CDR1 is MNHEY, CDR2 SVGAGI. This CDR3 is built from 17 residues. Germline trimming cut 1 base from V and 4 bases from J; bases unmatched to any gene: 6. The CDR3 DNA reads as TGTGCCAGCAGTTACTTGTTAACTAGCGGGGTCACCGGGGAGCTGTTTTTT. The encoded protein is CASSYLLTSGVTGELFF.

The chain uses TRBV6-1 and TRBJ1-4; TRBD1 matches at 8 bases. From germline, CDR1 is MNHNS and CDR2 SASEGT. The CDR3 has 15 residues. The V and J ends lost 6 bases and 8 bases, in that order; junction bases with no gene match: 11. CDR3 DNA: TGTGCCAGCAGGGAACCGACAGGGGCGGCGGAAAAACTGTTTTTT. Translating it yields CASREPTGAAEKLFF.

The V gene is TRBV6-1, the J gene TRBJ1-1; maybe TRBD1 (6 bases). The CDR3 totals 14 residues. CDR1 MNHNS and CDR2 SASEGT come from the germline V gene. V was clipped by 4 bases and J by 1 base, with 10 bases between them. CDR3 amino acids: CASSVDRGNTEAFF. CDR3 DNA: TGTGCCAGCAGTGTGGACAGAGGGAACACTGAAGCTTTCTTT.